What follows describes a single T cell receptor (beta chain). Its binding antigen is unknown. Per-base qualities were not stored, and no clone one base away is much larger. At the DNA level, this CDR3 is encoded by other sequences in the same sample as well. Healthy HIV-negative adults with no recently reported acute infections or vaccinations were included as donors. Only Caucasian adults living in Nashville, Tennessee, USA were represented among the donors. CD4+ T cells were enriched by magnetic negative selection; naive cells were then positively selected on CD45RA, and the negative fraction formed the memory subset. Blood was collected by leukapheresis, and PBMCs were isolated by Ficoll-Histopaque density gradient centrifugation and then cryopreserved in liquid nitrogen vapor phase. Purity and quantity of every magnetically sorted T cell population were checked by analytical flow cytometry. From each sorted fraction, genomic DNA was isolated and quantified by UV absorbance on a Nanodrop 2000c.

The germline V gene encodes CDR1 ENHRY and CDR2 SYGVKD. The CDR3 starts with the cysteine, ends with the phenylalanine, and has 13 residues. CDR3 DNA is the only sequence kept; it has 39 bases, read in frame from the first base. Here V drops 5 bases and J drops 2 bases, and the junction holds 1 base not matched to any gene. This entry belongs to a study of shared clonotypes between healthy human individuals (TCRdb year 2020). Describing the broader study: A few men and two women, aged 18 to 49 years, made up the cohort. For each donor, CD4 naive and CD4 memory were each given three plates, CD8 naive was given two plates, and CD8 memory was given one plate. The study deeply sequenced blood TCR repertoires of several healthy adults to estimate repertoire size and the extent of clonotype sharing between individuals. To increase sequencing depth and limit assay-specific biases, TCR repertoire library preparation and sequencing were carried out by different laboratories using diverse techniques. Per donor, leukapheresis produced somewhere between about 0.9 and 9.5 billion PBMCs. The research as a whole found: Sampling was limited to blood, and TCR repertoires in tissue likely differ from TCR repertoires in blood. Rarefaction of sorted-subset datasets indicated incomplete sequencing despite the large sequencing depth. Because the study included a small number of donors, the genetic and exposure-history diversity represented was limited. Pairwise subsampling indicated that sequencing depth was expected to affect the degree of clonotype sharing among donors. Across four donors, approximately 4.6% of naive CD4, roughly 3.3% of naive CD8, 2% to 2.5% of memory CD4, and 0.4% of memory CD8 clonotypes were shared. Estimated clonotype richness was generally larger for naive than for memory subsets. Compared with non-shared clonotypes, clonotypes shared by all four sorted-subset donors had higher generation probabilities.

Using the deep immunoSEQ assay, TCR CDR3 regions were amplified from genomic DNA by multiplex PCR. Extracted genomic DNA from each cell subset was spread evenly across all wells of several immunoSEQ 96-well plates, with each plate serving as a replicate. For sorted subsets, around 200 ng genomic DNA, equal to 25,000 to 35,000 T cell genomes, was loaded into each replicate PCR. Purified libraries were quantified with a Qubit 3.0 fluorometer, sized on a Bioanalyzer 2100, and re-quantified with the KAPA Library Quantification kit. Each immunoSEQ 96-well plate was sequenced on its own single-read 150-cycle Illumina NextSeq 550 flow cell. The authors' pipeline ran thus. Because only junctional sequences without quality scores were contained in the immunoSEQ output, filtering matching that applied to full-length reads could not be performed. To assign V/J genes and CDR3, sequences were annotated against IMGT germline references using PyIR, a Python wrapper for IgBLAST v1.9. Reads were removed for weak V/J assignments (E-value above 1e-6), missing CDR3, stop codons, out-of-frame junctions, or ambiguous translated residues. V3J clonotypes were defined by identical inferred V gene, J gene, and CDR3 amino acid sequence. To compute the percentage overlap between repertoires, the number of shared unique clonotypes was divided by the size of the smaller repertoire. RTK rarefaction, the Chao1 estimator, and Recon v2.1 estimates of unobserved clonotypes were used to assess repertoire richness. Generation probabilities for all TCRbeta clonotypes obtained by the gDNA method from a handful of donors were computed using OLGA. Entries here come from immuneACCESS through TCRdb and include only in-frame sequences with V and J called. Some clones fail to appear in such tables; in the studies checked, an unresolved V gene covers under half of the shortfall, and the cause of the remainder is unknown. Clone size and V and J calls were adopted from that table, with D and trimming inferred from the DNA. In this sample the table shows roughly 1 million clones, 65% to 80% of which occur a single time. Jointly, the top ten make up 1.4% to 1.5% of the sample.

The chain was built from TRBV10-3 and TRBJ1-2; 8 central bases correspond to TRBD1. Sequenced material: memory CD4+ T cells sorted from blood. The cell subset or site tag for this specimen amounts to: CD45RA-negative fraction. This receptor was identified in a man aged 18 to 30 in good health. The CDR3 reads CAISRDRNYGYTF. The nucleotide sequence reads as follows: TGTGCCATCAGTCGGGACAGGAACTATGGCTACACCTTC.